Listed below are T cell receptor beta chains from one sample, sequenced in a study of T-cell reconstitution after alpha-beta-depleted transplantation in children. MiXCR was run by TCRdb on the PCR reads, yielding one entry per CDR3 protein. This sample carries around 580,000 distinct CDR3 sequences, more than 20% of them seen once, and the ten largest clones take roughly 14%. The specimen was PBMCs, mostly from graft donor cells, collected 360 days after TCRalphabeta/CD19-depleted stem cell transplant. The receptor set was obtained from a boy less than two years old who had a stem cell transplant for acute myeloid leukemia, so the T cells may come from the graft donor. Each CDR3 is given with its conserved first and last residue. A D gene is named only where the DNA matches it firmly. Rows may omit the clone size; those that give it use once, few, many or a size class.

TRBJ2-5,TRBV21-1,11,.,.,TGTGCCAGCGACCGCCCGGAGACCCAGTACTTC,CASDRPETQYF
TRBJ2-3,TRBV5-1,14,TRBD2,.,TGCGCCAGCAGCCTCCGGGGGGAGTCAGATACGCAGTATTTT,CASSLRGESDTQYF
TRBJ2-5,TRBV6-5,15,TRBD2,few,TGTGCCAGCAGTTACTACGGGGGGGTTCAAGAGACCCAGTACTTC,CASSYYGGVQETQYF
TRBJ2-7,TRBV20-1,15,.,.,TGCAGTGCTTTGAGGAGAAGCGTCAGGCGATGGGAGCAGTACTTC,CSALRRSVRRWEQYF
TRBJ2-3,TRBV18,13,TRBD1,few,TGTGCCAGCTCACAGACAGGGGCAGATACGCAGTATTTT,CASSQTGADTQYF
TRBJ2-2,TRBV14,16,.,.,TGTGCCAGCAGCCAAGAGAGGGACCACTCCACCGGGGAGCTGTTTTTT,CASSQERDHSTGELFF
TRBJ2-1,TRBV6-5,17,TRBD2,many,TGTGCCAGCAGCCACACCCGCGGACTAGGGGCCGCCAATGAGCAGTTCTTC,CASSHTRGLGAANEQFF
TRBJ1-5,TRBV20-1,12,TRBD1,many,TGCAGTGGACAGGGGGGCAATCAGCCCCAGCATTTT,CSGQGGNQPQHF
TRBJ2-3,TRBV27,16,.,.,TGTGCCAGCAGTCACCCTACCGGGACCTCCACAGATACGCAGTATTTT,CASSHPTGTSTDTQYF
TRBJ2-1,TRBV29-1,13,TRBD1,many,TGCAGCGTTGACCGGACAGGGGACAATGAGCAGTTCTTC,CSVDRTGDNEQFF
TRBJ2-2,TRBV15,16,TRBD2,once,TGTGCCACCAGCAGAGATAGCGGGGTAAACACCGGGGAGCTGTTTTTT,CATSRDSGVNTGELFF
TRBJ2-1,TRBV19,14,.,.,TGTGCCAGTAGTATATCCCCCCAGGGAAATGAGCAGTTCTTC,CASSISPQGNEQFF
TRBJ2-2,TRBV4-3,18,.,.,TGCGCCAGCAGCCAATTGCCTCCGGGACACTTGAACACCGGGGAGCTGTTTTTT,CASSQLPPGHLNTGELFF
TRBJ1-2,TRBV28,16,.,many,TGTGCCAGCAGTTTAACCCGTGGGGAGGGGTTTACCGGCTACACCTTC,CASSLTRGEGFTGYTF
TRBJ2-1,TRBV5-1,16,TRBD1,few,TGCGCCAGCAGGATTCTCCGACAGGGGGCCTACAATGAGCAGTTCTTC,CASRILRQGAYNEQFF
TRBJ1-2,TRBV11-3,15,TRBD1,.,TGTGCCAGCAGCACAGGAAGGGGGCCCGACTATGGCTACACCTTC,CASSTGRGPDYGYTF
TRBJ1-1,TRBV12-3/TRBV12-4,14,.,many,TGTGCCAGCAGTTTCGGGGGGATGAACACTGAAGCTTTCTTT,CASSFGGMNTEAFF
TRBJ2-3,TRBV20-1,14,.,many,TGCAGTGCTAGACCCGGGGCCTCAATAGATACGCAGTATTTT,CSARPGASIDTQYF
TRBJ1-1,TRBV12-3/TRBV12-4,14,.,once,TGTGCCAGCAGTTCACCGGACAAGAACACTGAAGCTTTCTTT,CASSSPDKNTEAFF
TRBJ1-4,TRBV9,16,.,few,TGTGCCAGCAGCTACCTTCAGGGGATGGCTAATGAAAAACTGTTTTTT,CASSYLQGMANEKLFF
TRBJ1-1,TRBV21-1,15,.,.,TGTGCCAGCAGCCCACGGACAGGGAAAGGAGTAGGAGCTTTCTTT,CASSPRTGKGVGAFF
TRBJ2-1,TRBV5-1,16,TRBD2,.,TGCGCCAGCAGCTTGGTGGCGGGGGTGGCCTACAATGAGCAGTTCTTC,CASSLVAGVAYNEQFF
TRBJ1-6,TRBV12-3/TRBV12-4,16,.,few,TGTGCCAGCAGCCTAGCGGTTTGGAATTATAATTCACCCCTCCACTTT,CASSLAVWNYNSPLHF
TRBJ2-5,TRBV29-1,14,.,.,TGCAGCGGGGGGGCAGGGATTTTTCAAGAGACCCAGTACTTC,CSGGAGIFQETQYF
TRBJ1-5,TRBV28,20,TRBD1,many,TGTGCCAGCAGTTTATGGACAGGGACCCTAGCGGTGTCAAGCAATCAGCCCCAGCATTTT,CASSLWTGTLAVSSNQPQHF
TRBJ2-4,TRBV28,17,TRBD1,few,TGTGCCAGCAGTTTACGGCAACAGGGGGCAGCCAAAAACATTCAGTACTTC,CASSLRQQGAAKNIQYF
TRBJ2-3,TRBV5-4,16,.,.,TGTGCCAGCAGCTACGACAGGCGGATACTCACAGATACGCAGTATTTT,CASSYDRRILTDTQYF
TRBJ1-2,TRBV7-9,12,.,many,TGTGCCAGCAGCTTAGGAAGGAACGGCTACACCTTC,CASSLGRNGYTF
TRBJ1-6,TRBV14,15,TRBD1,.,TGTGCCAGCAGCCAAATTACAGGGGGCAATTCACCCCTCCACTTT,CASSQITGGNSPLHF